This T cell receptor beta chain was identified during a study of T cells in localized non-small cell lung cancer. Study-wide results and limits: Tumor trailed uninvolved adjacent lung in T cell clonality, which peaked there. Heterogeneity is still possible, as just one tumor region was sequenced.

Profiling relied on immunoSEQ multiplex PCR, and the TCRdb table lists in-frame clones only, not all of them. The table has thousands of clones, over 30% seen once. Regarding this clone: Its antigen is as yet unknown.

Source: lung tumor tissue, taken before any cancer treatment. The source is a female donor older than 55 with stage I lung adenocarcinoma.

The CDR3 loop is CASSLGRGASATNEKLFF. The DNA for the CDR3 is TGCGCCAGCAGCTTGGGCAGGGGGGCTTCTGCAACTAATGAAAAACTGTTTTTT. The V gene is TRBV5-1, the J gene TRBJ1-4; 7 bases fit TRBD1. With 0 bases clipped from V and 0 bases from J, the junction kept 8 bases outside the gene matches. In germline, CDR1 is SGHRS, CDR2 YFSETQ. This CDR3 comprises 18 residues. The full variable domain, its missing parts supplied by reference TRBV5-1 and TRBJ1-4, is KAGVTQTPRYLIKTRGQQVTLSCSPISGHRSVSWYQQTPGQGLQFLFEYFSETQRNKGNFPGRFSGRQFSNSRSEMNVSTLELGDSALYLCASSLGRGASATNEKLFFGSGTQLSVL.